The 27 T cell receptor beta chains given below trace back to one sample, sequenced in a study of cytomegalovirus exposure and HLA in healthy donors. This PCR relied on a set of 60 Vbeta primers and 13 Jbeta primers. Libraries were prepared by immunoSEQ multiplex PCR; TCRdb keeps only in-frame clonotypes and omits some of them. The data show about 96,000 clones, 60% to 80% seen once. The specimen sequenced was PBMCs. The receptors here all came from a man in his sixties in good health and CMV-seronegative.

CDR3 DNA sequence: TGTGCCAGCAGTTACGGGGGGACTAGTGGGAAGGAGCAGTACTTC. Translating it yields CASSYGGTSGKEQYF. This chain connects TRBV6-6 to TRBJ2-7; 8 bases fit TRBD2. The CDR3 length is 15 residues. After removal of 2 bases from V and 7 bases from J, the junction contained 10 bases not matched to a gene. Germline CDR1 and CDR2: MNHNY and SVGAGI (reference sequence).

V and J are TRBV7-3 and TRBJ1-1; D might be TRBD1 (5 bases). V was clipped by 5 bases and J by 3 bases, with 13 bases between them. Germline loops: CDR1 SGHTA, CDR2 FQGTGA. The CDR3 spans 14 residues. CDR3 in amino acids: CASSPPVGDTEAFF. The CDR3 nucleotides are TGTGCCAGCAGCCCCCCGGTAGGGGACACTGAAGCTTTCTTT.

About this clone: With only one base between it and a far larger clone, this is likely a read error. This chain links TRBV2 with TRBJ1-1, with 7 bases lining up with TRBD1. The CDR3 spans 13 residues. Germline lookup yields CDR1 SNHLY and CDR2 FYNNEI. The trim removed 5 bases at V and 4 bases at J, leaving 4 bases unmatched. The CDR3 loop is CASSRPGGTEAFF. As DNA, the CDR3 is TGTGCCAGCAGTAGACCAGGGGGCACTGAAGCTTTCTTT.

The V and J genes are TRBV27 and TRBJ2-5, with TRBD2 matching 11 bases. The J call is doubtful: the DNA matches TRBJ2-7 better. Looked up from germline, CDR1 is MNHEY and CDR2 is SMNVEV (reference sequence). The CDR3 covers 20 residues. Written as DNA, the CDR3 is TGTGCCAGCAGTTTTTCCGGGTGGCGGACTAGCGGGCCAAGCTCCTACGAGCAGTACTTC. As protein: CASSFSGWRTSGPSSYEQYF.

This clone was seen just once. CDR3 sequence reads: CASGLGLPRDTEAFF. DNA of the CDR3: TGTGCTAGTGGTTTGGGACTCCCCAGGGACACTGAAGCTTTCTTT. The chain links TRBV12-5 to TRBJ1-1; perhaps TRBD1 as D (5 bases). With 1 base removed from V and 3 bases from J, the gap between germline ends came to 12 bases. In germline, CDR1 is LGHNT, CDR2 FRNRAP. This CDR3 region has 15 residues.

This clone was found a few times. The V gene is TRBV9, the J gene TRBJ2-3, with 7 bases identical to TRBD2. The CDR3 runs 18 residues. Germline V lookup: CDR1 SGDLS, CDR2 YYNGEE. The V and J ends lost 0 bases and 0 bases, in that order; junction bases with no gene match: 10. The CDR3 protein is CASSVGLAVATSTDTQYF. The CDR3 DNA reads TGTGCCAGCAGCGTAGGGCTAGCGGTAGCAACTAGCACAGATACGCAGTATTTT.

This chain uses TRBV19 with TRBJ2-2; D unresolved. V lost 8 bases and J 3 bases, leaving 10 bases between the germline ends. CDR1 is LNHDA and CDR2 is SQIVND in the germline V gene (reference sequence). The CDR3 contains 13 residues. DNA of the CDR3: TGTGCCAGTGAGAGGTGGGACACCGGGGAGCTGTTTTTT. It encodes CASERWDTGELFF. Variable domain in full (rest from reference TRBV19 and TRBJ2-2): DGGITQSPKYLFRKEGQNVTLSCEQNLNHDAMYWYRQDPGQGLRLIYYSQIVNDFQKGDIAEGYSVSREKKESFPLTVTSAQKNPTAFYLCASERWDTGELFFGEGSRLTVL.

The chain joins TRBV9 to TRBJ2-1; 8 nucleotides align to TRBD1. CDR1 is SGDLS, CDR2 YYNGEE, per germline. V was pared by 3 bases and J by 6 bases, with 8 bases of the junction left unmatched. The CDR3 runs to 15 residues. This CDR3 reads CASSGPDRAGNEQFF. CDR3 bases: TGTGCCAGCAGCGGACCGGACAGGGCCGGCAATGAGCAGTTCTTC. The variable domain in full, completed from reference TRBV9 and TRBJ2-1, reads DSGVTQTPKHLITATGQRVTLRCSPRSGDLSVYWYQQSLDQGLQFLIQYYNGEERAKGNILERFSAQQFPDLHSELNLSSLELGDSALYFCASSGPDRAGNEQFFGPGTRLTVL.

The V gene is TRBV6-5, the J gene TRBJ1-1; TRBD1 matches 9 bases. The CDR3 has 15 amino acids. The V gene end was trimmed by 5 bases and the J gene end by 4 bases; junction bases not matched to a gene: 8. Germline assignment: CDR1 MNHEY and CDR2 SVGAGI. The CDR3: CASSRKGQGLTEAFF. For the CDR3, the DNA is TGTGCCAGCAGTCGCAAAGGACAGGGGCTCACTGAAGCTTTCTTT.

A single count supports this clone. The rearrangement uses TRBV7-3 and TRBJ2-1; 8 nucleotides agree with TRBD2. The CDR3 consists of 17 residues. The germline V gene encodes CDR1 SGHTA and CDR2 FQGTGA. Germline trimming cut 4 bases from V and 4 bases from J; bases unmatched to any gene: 12. The CDR3 DNA is TGTGCCAGCAGCTCATCCCTAGGGGCGGGGGGATACAATGAGCAGTTCTTC. Encoded protein: CASSSSLGAGGYNEQFF. The variable domain in full, completed from reference TRBV7-3 and TRBJ2-1, reads GAGVSQTPSNKVTEKGKYVELRCDPISGHTALYWYRQSLGQGPEFLIYFQGTGAADDSGLPNDRFFAVRPEGSVSTLKIQRTERGDSAVYLCASSSSLGAGGYNEQFFGPGTRLTVL.

The chain links TRBV9 to TRBJ2-5; TRBD1 might be the D (6 bases). Trimming shortened V by 4 bases and J by 3 bases, and 16 bases separated the two germline ends. The CDR3 is made up of 15 amino acids. From germline, CDR1 is SGDLS and CDR2 YYNGEE. In DNA, the CDR3 is TGTGCCAGCAGCCCGACCGGGACACAGGAAGAGACCCAGTACTTC. Protein sequence: CASSPTGTQEETQYF.

The count of this clone is one. The rearrangement uses TRBV19 and TRBJ1-6, with 8 bases that match TRBD1. Unmatched junction bases numbered 6, after V lost 3 bases and J lost 8 bases. Germline lookup yields CDR1 LNHDA and CDR2 SQIVND (reference sequence). The CDR3 contains 15 residues. CDR3 DNA: TGTGCCAGTAGTATCACGCTGACAGGGGATTCACCCCTCCACTTT. It translates to CASSITLTGDSPLHF. Combining the CDR3 with reference TRBV19 and TRBJ1-6 gives the whole variable domain DGGITQSPKYLFRKEGQNVTLSCEQNLNHDAMYWYRQDPGQGLRLIYYSQIVNDFQKGDIAEGYSVSREKKESFPLTVTSAQKNPTAFYLCASSITLTGDSPLHFGNGTRLTVT.

The chain is built from TRBV5-4 and TRBJ2-2, with 7 nucleotides matching TRBD1. V trimming: 1 base; J trimming: 4 bases; junction bases outside the gene matches: 7. The CDR3 loop spans 16 amino acids. Germline V gives CDR1 SGHNT, CDR2 YYREEE (reference sequence). DNA of the CDR3: TGTGCCAGCAGCTTGCGAAGGGGGCCGGGCACCGGGGAGCTGTTTTTT. Protein product: CASSLRRGPGTGELFF. Combining the CDR3 with reference TRBV5-4 and TRBJ2-2 gives the whole variable domain ETGVTQSPTHLIKTRGQQVTLRCSSQSGHNTVSWYQQALGQGPQFIFQYYREEENGRGNFPPRFSGLQFPNYSSELNVNALELDDSALYLCASSLRRGPGTGELFFGEGSRLTVL.

This clone was recorded once. This chain links TRBV27 with TRBJ2-2; D remains ambiguous. Per the germline V gene, CDR1 is MNHEY and CDR2 is SMNVEV (reference sequence). The V end lost 5 bases, the J end lost 3 bases, and 13 bases lay between the germline ends. CDR3 length equals 15 residues. CDR3 loop: CASSPTRIYTGELFF. In nucleotides, the CDR3 is TGTGCCAGCAGTCCCACACGAATATACACCGGGGAGCTGTTTTTT.

V gene TRBV5-4 combines with J gene TRBJ1-6; TRBD1 matches 9 bases. Germline assignment: CDR1 SGHNT and CDR2 YYREEE (reference sequence). V was clipped by 5 bases and J by 7 bases; unmatched bases: 4. The CDR3 contains 14 residues. CDR3 in DNA: TGTGCCAGCAGACTAGACAGGGGGAATTCACCCCTCCACTTT. Residues: CASRLDRGNSPLHF.

V is TRBV6-5 and J is TRBJ2-2; 10 bases fit TRBD2. The junction had 4 bases not matched to a gene; V was cut back by 6 bases and J by 3 bases. CDR3 size: 15 residues. The V gene's germline CDR1 is MNHEY and CDR2 SVGAGI. The CDR3 DNA is TGTGCCAGCAGAATCGGGACTAGCGACACCGGGGAGCTGTTTTTT. Residues: CASRIGTSDTGELFF.

This clone turned up a few times. The V and J genes are TRBV6-4 and TRBJ2-3; 10 bases map to TRBD2. The germline V gene has CDR1 MRHNA and CDR2 SNTAGT. The CDR3 runs 15 residues. J gave up 1 base and V 4 bases, and 2 bases lay outside the gene matches. CDR3 DNA: TGTGCCAGCAGTGGCACTAGCGGGGGCACAGATACGCAGTATTTT. It is translated as CASSGTSGGTDTQYF.

CDR3 DNA sequence: TGTGCCAGCAGCCCCCGACGGACAGCGAACACTGAAGCTTTCTTT. Protein: CASSPRRTANTEAFF. The rearrangement joins TRBV11-2 to TRBJ1-1, with D possibly matching TRBD1 (6 bases). The V and J ends lost 5 bases and 1 base respectively, with 14 bases between them. The CDR3 contains 15 residues. In germline, CDR1 is SGHAT, CDR2 FQNNGV. Full variable domain (rest looked up from reference TRBV11-2 and TRBJ1-1): EAGVAQSPRYKIIEKRQSVAFWCNPISGHATLYWYQQILGQGPKLLIQFQNNGVVDDSQLPKDRFSAERLKGVDSTLKIQPAKLEDSAVYLCASSPRRTANTEAFFGQGTRLTVV.

V usage is TRBV28 and J usage is TRBJ2-7; TRBD2 agrees at 7 bases. CDR1 is MDHEN, CDR2 SYDVKM, per germline. The V and J ends lost 3 bases and 4 bases, in that order; junction bases with no gene match: 6. The CDR3 totals 14 residues. The CDR3 spells CASSLGGGVYEQYF. The CDR3 nucleotides are TGTGCCAGCAGTTTGGGGGGGGGTGTGTACGAGCAGTACTTC.

The chain recombines TRBV5-6 with TRBJ1-1; TRBD1 agrees at 8 bases. The CDR3 is 14 amino acids. The V gene's germline CDR1 is SGHDT and CDR2 YYEEEE. The V and J ends lost 2 bases and 5 bases, in that order; junction bases with no gene match: 5. The CDR3: CASSFLTGGTEAFF. CDR3 sequence (DNA): TGTGCCAGCAGCTTTCTAACAGGGGGTACTGAAGCTTTCTTT.

The chain carries TRBV5-1 and TRBJ1-2; D uncertain. V shed 0 bases and J shed 1 base, with 10 bases lying between them. The CDR3 spans 15 residues. Germline V gene data show CDR1 as SGHRS and CDR2 as YFSETQ. CDR3 loop: CASSLGGQINYGYTF. The CDR3 DNA reads as TGCGCCAGCAGCTTGGGTGGCCAGATTAACTATGGCTACACCTTC.

This rearrangement joins TRBV7-9 to TRBJ2-7; D is perhaps TRBD1 (6 bases). In germline, CDR1 is SEHNR, CDR2 FQNEAQ (reference sequence). Trimming cost V 5 bases and J 5 bases, with 19 bases left between them. The CDR3 consists of 15 residues. CDR3 amino acids: CASSPGMGAYHEQYF. Written as DNA, the CDR3 is TGTGCCAGCAGCCCCGGTATGGGGGCATACCACGAGCAGTACTTC. Full variable domain (remainder filled in from reference TRBV7-9 and TRBJ2-7): DTGVSQNPRHKITKRGQNVTFRCDPISEHNRLYWYRQTLGQGPEFLTYFQNEAQLEKSRLLSDRFSAERPKGSFSTLEIQRTEQGDSAMYLCASSPGMGAYHEQYFGPGTRLTVT.

The rearrangement uses TRBV5-1 and TRBJ2-2, with D possibly matching TRBD1 (6 bases). The CDR3 contains 16 residues. V lost 4 bases and J lost 3, with 16 bases in between. Germline CDR1 reads SGHRS; CDR2 reads YFSETQ. The DNA for the CDR3 is TGCGCCAGCAGCCCTAGGACAGTAACGCACACCGGGGAGCTGTTTTTT. This gives the protein CASSPRTVTHTGELFF. The full variable domain, in which reference TRBV5-1 and TRBJ2-2 provide the parts outside the CDR3, is KAGVTQTPRYLIKTRGQQVTLSCSPISGHRSVSWYQQTPGQGLQFLFEYFSETQRNKGNFPGRFSGRQFSNSRSEMNVSTLELGDSALYLCASSPRTVTHTGELFFGEGSRLTVL.

V and J are TRBV4-1 and TRBJ2-7; 7 bases map to TRBD1. The V segment lost 1 base and the J segment 3 bases; nucleotides outside the gene matches: 6. Germline V gives CDR1 MGHRA, CDR2 YSYEKL. This CDR3 has 15 amino acids. The chain's CDR3 is CASSQGGTAIYEQYF. The CDR3 region has the DNA TGCGCCAGCAGCCAAGGTGGGACAGCGATCTACGAGCAGTACTTC.

This clone was found a few times. The J gene is TRBJ2-5, the V gene TRBV6-1; D is possibly TRBD1 (6 bases). The germline gives CDR1 MNHNS, CDR2 SASEGT. This CDR3 has 15 amino acids. Trimming stripped 2 bases from V and 2 bases from J, with 12 bases between. The CDR3 loop reads CASSENRASQETQYF. CDR3 coding DNA: TGTGCCAGCAGTGAAAACAGGGCCAGTCAAGAGACCCAGTACTTC.

V and J are TRBV6-1 and TRBJ2-3; TRBD2 matches 9 bases. CDR1 is MNHNS, CDR2 SASEGT, per germline. CDR3 length equals 15 residues. Trimming at V came to 2 bases and at J to 3 bases, leaving 3 bases not matched to a gene. The CDR3 loop reads CASSERSGRTDTQYF. As DNA, the CDR3 is TGTGCCAGCAGTGAACGTAGCGGGAGAACAGATACGCAGTATTTT.

The chain combines TRBV11-3 with TRBJ2-3; D is perhaps TRBD2 (8 bases). The CDR3 sequence is 18 residues long. Trimming left V 3 bases short and J 0 bases short, with 19 bases between. Per the germline V gene, CDR1 is SGHNT and CDR2 is YENEEA. The CDR3 sequence is CASSFHRGSGTSTDTQYF. CDR3 DNA: TGTGCCAGCAGCTTCCACAGGGGTAGCGGGACTAGCACAGATACGCAGTATTTT.